This TCR beta chain is from a study of response to subunit inactivated influenza vaccine. CDR1 and CDR2 (germline): KGHDR, SFDVKD. The CDR3 is made up of 15 amino acids. Deletions cut 2 bases from V and 5 bases from J, with 13 bases between. A single record per CDR3 protein comes from TCRdb applying MiXCR to the RT-PCR reads. There are approximately 500,000 distinct CDR3 sequences in the sample; roughly 13% occur only once, and around 12% lies in the top ten. Remarks on this clonotype: What it recognizes is unknown.

The study, taken as a whole, reports: It was the authors' suggestion that each seasonal influenza vaccination recruits few new T cells.

Here the sequenced sample was PBMCs from blood, taken roughly 45 days after vaccination. The TCR sequence derives from a man aged 50 to 60 who received an inactivated influenza vaccine. The chain couples TRBV24-1 to TRBJ2-3, with D maybe TRBD1 (6 bases). CDR3 amino acids: CATSDSQGSGDTQYF. The CDR3 nucleotides read TGTGCCACCAGTGATTCACAGGGTTCGGGAGATACGCAGTATTTT.